Shown below are 29 T cell receptor beta chains from a single sample sequenced in a study of blood T cells in healthy people across ages. Alongside a J-beta primer mix, a sample-barcoded 5' primer served in a second PCR lasting roughly 6 to 11 cycles. In TCRdb, the 5' RACE reads were re-called with MiXCR into one record per CDR3 protein. The sample consists of hundreds of thousands of distinct CDR3 sequences, about 53% of them appearing once. Specimen: blood. The receptors derive from a man aged 60-69 years in good health.

The V call is TRBV9, the J call TRBJ2-4; TRBD2 is a possible D gene (5 bases). The CDR3 covers 14 residues. Trimming stripped 4 bases from V and 0 bases from J, with 8 bases between. The V gene's germline CDR1 is SGDLS and CDR2 YYNGEE. The CDR3 here is CASSRTLAKNIQYF. The CDR3 region has the DNA TGTGCCAGCAGCAGGACTCTAGCCAAAAACATTCAGTACTTC.

The V gene is TRBV7-9, the J gene TRBJ2-1, with D possibly TRBD1 on 5 matching bases. The V and J ends lost 6 bases and 8 bases respectively, with 14 bases between them. Germline V gives CDR1 SEHNR, CDR2 FQNEAQ (reference sequence). CDR3 length: 13 amino acids. Written as DNA, the CDR3 is TGTGCCAGCAGAGGGGTAGGGATCGATGAGCAGTTCTTC. This gives the protein CASRGVGIDEQFF.

The rearrangement joins TRBV20-1 to TRBJ1-3; D gene ambiguous. V was cut by 1 base and J by 1 base, with 11 bases left in between. Germline V gene sequence: CDR1 DFQATT, CDR2 SNEGSKA (reference sequence). The CDR3 covers 15 residues. The CDR3 protein is CSARVRGRSGNTIYF. In nucleotides, the CDR3 is TGCAGTGCTAGAGTGCGGGGAAGGTCTGGAAACACCATATATTTT.

This chain connects TRBV3-1 to TRBJ2-1; 9 bases map to TRBD2. With 1 base clipped from V and 7 bases from J, the junction kept 8 bases outside the gene matches. Per the germline V gene, CDR1 is LGHDT and CDR2 is YNNKEL (reference sequence). The CDR3 loop spans 16 amino acids. The CDR3 protein is CASSQAGGLASNEQFF. CDR3 in DNA: TGTGCCAGCAGCCAAGCGGGGGGACTAGCAAGTAATGAGCAGTTCTTC.

V usage is TRBV10-1 and J usage is TRBJ2-1; 9 nucleotides agree with TRBD1. V was clipped by 6 bases and J by 6 bases; unmatched bases: 9. CDR1 and CDR2 from the germline V gene are WNHNN and SYGVQD (reference sequence). CDR3 length: 15 amino acids. The CDR3 loop is CASSAGTGNSNEQFF. CDR3 nucleotide sequence: TGCGCCAGCAGCGCCGGGACAGGGAACTCCAATGAGCAGTTCTTC.

This rearrangement joins TRBV15 to TRBJ2-7; D unresolved. The V gene's germline CDR1 is LNHNV and CDR2 YYDKDF (reference sequence). There are 12 residues in the CDR3. V lost 0 bases, J lost 6 bases, and 6 bases lay in between. The DNA for the CDR3 is TGTGCCACCAGCAGAGATTGGCGCGAGCAGTACTTC. Its protein is CATSRDWREQYF.

CDR3 coding DNA: TGCAGCGCCCGACTAGCGGGGAGCGCAGATACGCAGTATTTT. It codes for CSARLAGSADTQYF. The V call is TRBV29-1, the J call TRBJ2-3, with TRBD2 matching 11 bases. Germline V gives CDR1 SQVTM, CDR2 ANQGSEA. This CDR3 contains 14 residues. V lost 7 bases, J lost 4 bases, and 7 bases stayed unmatched.

The chain couples TRBV9 to TRBJ2-7; the match to TRBD1 covers 9 bases. The J call is uncertain, as TRBJ2-5 better fits the DNA end. CDR3 length: 16 residues. The germline V gene encodes CDR1 SGDLS and CDR2 YYNGEE. The DNA for the CDR3 is TGTGCCAGCAGCGTAGCTCCACAGGGGGCGGGAGAGACCCAGTACTTC. This sequence encodes CASSVAPQGAGETQYF.

This clonotype was observed a handful of times. The chain links TRBV6-1 to TRBJ1-5; D is unresolved. This CDR3 contains 13 residues. V was cut by 7 bases and J by 3 bases, with 10 bases left in between. The germline gives CDR1 MNHNS, CDR2 SASEGT. This chain's CDR3 is CASTPDFNQPQHF. CDR3 bases: TGTGCCAGCACTCCCGATTTCAATCAGCCCCAGCATTTT.

The chain joins TRBV11-3 to TRBJ2-3; TRBD1 is a possible D gene (6 bases). Trimming shortened V by 5 bases and J by 2 bases, and 20 bases separated the two germline ends. Germline V CDR1 and CDR2: SGHNT, YENEEA. CDR3 length: 17 amino acids. The CDR3 loop reads CASSPGTNSNPTDTQYF. The CDR3 DNA follows: TGTGCCAGCAGCCCCGGGACAAATTCAAACCCCACAGATACGCAGTATTTT.

In this sample, this clonotype turned up a few times. The CDR3 nucleotides are TGTGCCATCAGGGAGGAGGCCGTAGAGACCCAGTACTTC. It codes for CAIREEAVETQYF. V and J are TRBV10-3 and TRBJ2-5, with a weak D call TRBD2 (5 bases). Deletions cut 6 bases from V and 4 bases from J, with 12 bases between. This CDR3 has 13 residues. CDR1 is ENHRY, CDR2 SYGVKD, per germline.

The rearrangement links TRBV7-2 to TRBJ2-1; D perhaps matches TRBD2 (5 bases). The CDR3 spans 13 residues. The germline gives CDR1 SGHTA, CDR2 FQGNSA. Trimming removed 5 bases from V and 7 bases from J, with 12 bases in between. In nucleotides, the CDR3 is TGTGCCAGCAGCGTATGGCCGGGAAATGAGCAGTTCTTC. It translates to CASSVWPGNEQFF.

The chain joins TRBV5-5 to TRBJ2-4; D is unresolved. Judging by the DNA end, TRBJ2-5 fits better; the J call may be wrong. The CDR3 spans 14 residues. CDR1 is SGHKS and CDR2 is YYEKEE in the germline V gene (reference sequence). Written as DNA, the CDR3 is TGTGCCAGCACACTCATGGCCCAGCACGAGACCCAGTACTTC. Translating it yields CASTLMAQHETQYF.

The chain recombines TRBV12-3 or TRBV12-4 with TRBJ2-3, with D perhaps matching TRBD1 or TRBD2 (5 bases each). Trimming pared 5 bases from V and 8 bases from J, leaving 17 bases between. The CDR3 is 14 amino acids. The CDR3 sequence: CASSPSQGPGTQYF. The CDR3 DNA follows: TGTGCCAGCAGTCCATCGCAGGGACCCGGTACGCAGTATTTT.

The V gene is TRBV20-1, the J gene TRBJ1-4; 9 bases fit TRBD1. The CDR3 is 17 amino acids. V dropped 3 bases and J dropped 2; count of bases not matched to a gene: 10. Germline-derived CDR1 and CDR2 are DFQATT and SNEGSKA (reference sequence). The CDR3 DNA follows: TGCAGTGCTAGGACCGGGACAGGGCGGGGGACTAATGAAAAACTGTTTTTT. It is translated as CSARTGTGRGTNEKLFF.

This clonotype has just a few counts. The chain is built from TRBV5-4 and TRBJ2-6; D perhaps matches TRBD2 (5 bases). CDR1 and CDR2 (germline): SGHNT, YYREEE (reference sequence). This CDR3 spans 15 amino acids. The V and J ends lost 4 bases and 4 bases respectively, with 12 bases between them. CDR3 in amino acids: CASSTDGVGANVLTF. CDR3 DNA: TGTGCCAGCAGCACAGACGGGGTGGGGGCCAACGTCCTGACTTTC. The complete variable domain, with remaining parts taken from reference TRBV5-4 and TRBJ2-6, reads ETGVTQSPTHLIKTRGQQVTLRCSSQSGHNTVSWYQQALGQGPQFIFQYYREEENGRGNFPPRFSGLQFPNYSSELNVNALELDDSALYLCASSTDGVGANVLTFGAGSRLTVL.

This chain uses TRBV28 with TRBJ1-2, with 7 bases fitting TRBD1. In germline, CDR1 is MDHEN, CDR2 SYDVKM. Trimming removed 2 bases from V and 7 bases from J; junction bases left unmatched: 16. The CDR3 has 17 residues. DNA of the CDR3: TGTGCCAGCAGTTTAAGCTCGGGACAGCACGTGCCGAGTGGCTACACCTTC. This gives the protein CASSLSSGQHVPSGYTF.

J is TRBJ2-5 and V is TRBV28; 9 positions agree with TRBD1. The end of the DNA is better explained by TRBJ2-7, so the J call may be wrong. The germline CDR1 and CDR2 sequences are MDHEN and SYDVKM. The CDR3 consists of 15 residues. The CDR3 sequence is CASMPTGGGFHEQYF. CDR3 DNA: TGTGCCAGCATGCCCACAGGGGGCGGGTTCCACGAGCAGTACTTC.

The CDR3 protein is CASSQTTQYF. The DNA for the CDR3 is TGTGCCAGCAGCCAAACGACCCAGTACTTC. The genes are TRBV3-1 and TRBJ2-7; D is unclear. Gene TRBJ2-5 matches the end of the DNA better, so the J call may be wrong. CDR3 size: 10 residues. CDR1 is LGHDT and CDR2 is YNNKEL in the germline V gene (reference sequence).

This clonotype was counted between two and nine times. V usage is TRBV5-1 and J usage is TRBJ2-7, with 9 bases fitting TRBD1. CDR3 length: 13 amino acids. Germline CDR1 SGHRS, CDR2 YFSETQ. Losses at the gene ends were 5 bases for V and 5 bases for J; bases not matched to a gene: 5. CDR3 bases: TGCGCCAGCAGTCGGGACAGGGTCGACGAGCAGTACTTC. This translates into CASSRDRVDEQYF.

The chain links TRBV20-1 to TRBJ2-5, with D tentatively TRBD1 (6 bases). This CDR3 has 12 residues. Per germline, CDR1 DFQATT and CDR2 SNEGSKA (reference sequence). V lost 6 bases to trimming and J lost 5 bases, with 13 bases between them. CDR3 nucleotide sequence: TGCAGTGCCTTGGGAAGGGGGGAGACCCAGTACTTC. It specifies CSALGRGETQYF.

The chain joins TRBV12-3 or TRBV12-4 to TRBJ2-1, with D perhaps TRBD2 (6 bases). The CDR3 loop spans 12 amino acids. V lost 6 bases to trimming and J lost 9 bases, with 12 bases between them. CDR3 DNA: TGTGCCAGCAGAGTCCAGGGAGGTGAGCAGTTCTTC. As protein: CASRVQGGEQFF.

The chain uses TRBV10-2 and TRBJ2-4, with unresolved D. Trimming left V 0 bases short and J 3 bases short, with 3 bases between. The length of the CDR3 is 13 residues. The germline CDR1 and CDR2 sequences are WSHSY and SAAADI. The CDR3 sequence: CASSESGKNIQYF. DNA for the CDR3: TGCGCCAGCAGTGAGTCTGGCAAAAACATTCAGTACTTC.

Only a few counts were recorded for this clonotype. This chain uses TRBV29-1 with TRBJ2-5; D assignment may be TRBD1 or TRBD2 (6 bases each). Germline CDR1 reads SQVTM; CDR2 reads ANQGSEA. The CDR3 extends over 15 amino acids. V was trimmed by 5 bases and J by 1 base, leaving 17 bases between them. In DNA form, the CDR3 reads TGCAGCGTTCCCCCCCGGGGGCGGAGCCAAGAGACCCAGTACTTC. As protein: CSVPPRGRSQETQYF.

V usage is TRBV7-9 and J usage is TRBJ2-3; D is ambiguous. With 4 bases removed from V and 8 bases from J, the gap between germline ends came to 16 bases. Germline V gene lookup returns CDR1 SEHNR and CDR2 FQNEAQ (reference sequence). The CDR3 is 14 residues long. CDR3 amino acids: CASSSLGRSGTQYF. The CDR3 DNA is TGTGCCAGCAGCTCCCTGGGCCGGTCGGGTACGCAGTATTTT.

This clonotype was observed a single time. V gene TRBV7-2 combines with J gene TRBJ1-6; no clear D gene. This CDR3 contains 13 residues. Trimming pared 1 base from V and 13 bases from J, leaving 11 bases between. Germline CDR1 SGHTA, CDR2 FQGNSA. DNA of the CDR3: TGTGCCAGCAGCTTAGGGTGGAGCAACCCCCTCCACTTT. Its protein product is CASSLGWSNPLHF.

This clonotype appeared a single time. This chain links TRBV6-1 with TRBJ2-5; 10 nucleotides match TRBD2. CDR1 and CDR2 from the germline V gene are MNHNS and SASEGT. This CDR3 spans 16 amino acids. V shed 7 bases, J shed 1 base, and the junction held 9 bases outside the gene matches. The CDR3 DNA reads TGTGCCAGCAACGGGAGACTAGCGGGTTTCCAAGAGACCCAGTACTTC. Its protein is CASNGRLAGFQETQYF.

This clonotype was detected a few times. V gene TRBV6-1 combines with J gene TRBJ2-3; 15 bases fit TRBD2. Germline values: CDR1 MNHNS, CDR2 SASEGT. V gave up 10 bases and J gave up 10 bases; unmatched junction bases: 9. The length of the CDR3 is 14 residues. This chain's CDR3 is CATARTSGGAAQYF. The CDR3 nucleotides are TGTGCCACCGCGAGGACTAGCGGGGGGGCGGCGCAGTATTTT.

The chain carries TRBV5-1 and TRBJ1-1; D remains unclear. Trimming took off 1 base at V and 7 bases at J, with 23 bases between the two ends. This CDR3 comprises 17 residues. Looked up from germline, CDR1 is SGHRS and CDR2 is YFSETQ. CDR3 DNA sequence: TGCGCCAGCAGCTTGTGGGAGATTGGGCGCTCTACGGGTGAAGCTTTCTTT. This translates into CASSLWEIGRSTGEAFF.